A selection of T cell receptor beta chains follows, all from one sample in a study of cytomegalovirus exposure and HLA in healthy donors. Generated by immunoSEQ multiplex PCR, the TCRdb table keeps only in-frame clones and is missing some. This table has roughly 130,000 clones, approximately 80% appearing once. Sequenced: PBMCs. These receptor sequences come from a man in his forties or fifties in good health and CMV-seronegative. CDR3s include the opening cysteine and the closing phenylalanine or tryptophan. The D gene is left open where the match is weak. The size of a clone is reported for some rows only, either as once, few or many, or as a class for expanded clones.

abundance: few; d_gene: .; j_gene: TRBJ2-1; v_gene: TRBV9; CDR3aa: CASSVLLAGGHEQFF; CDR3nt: TGTGCCAGCAGCGTTTTACTAGCAGGTGGGCATGAGCAGTTCTTC
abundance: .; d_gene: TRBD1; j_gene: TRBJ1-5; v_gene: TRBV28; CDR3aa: CASSPSWDSLSNQPQHF; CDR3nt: TGTGCCAGTTCACCCAGCTGGGACAGCCTTAGCAATCAGCCCCAGCATTTT
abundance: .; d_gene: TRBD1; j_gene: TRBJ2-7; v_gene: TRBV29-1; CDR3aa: CSVEGSGTVYEQYF; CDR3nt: TGCAGCGTTGAAGGCTCCGGGACAGTCTACGAGCAGTACTTC
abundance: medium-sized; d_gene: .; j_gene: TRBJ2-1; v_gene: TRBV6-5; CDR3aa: CASSPLGHNEQFF; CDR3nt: TGTGCCAGCAGCCCTCTGGGCCACAATGAGCAGTTCTTC
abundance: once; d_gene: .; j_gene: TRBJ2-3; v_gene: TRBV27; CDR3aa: CASSSHRTEGLDTQYF; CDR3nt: TGTGCCAGCAGTTCCCACCGTACGGAGGGGTTAGATACGCAGTATTTT
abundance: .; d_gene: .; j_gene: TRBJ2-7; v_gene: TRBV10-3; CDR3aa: CAISEWIKESSYEQYF; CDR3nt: TGTGCCATCAGTGAGTGGATAAAGGAGTCGTCCTACGAGCAGTACTTC
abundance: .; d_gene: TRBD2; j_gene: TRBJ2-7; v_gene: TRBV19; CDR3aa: CASSIGGGGYEQYF; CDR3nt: TGTGCCAGTAGTATCGGCGGGGGGGGCTACGAGCAGTACTTC
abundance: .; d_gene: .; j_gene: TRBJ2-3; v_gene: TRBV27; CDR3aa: CASRYNSAGRTDTQYF; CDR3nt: TGTGCCAGCAGATATAACTCCGCGGGGAGAACAGATACGCAGTATTTT
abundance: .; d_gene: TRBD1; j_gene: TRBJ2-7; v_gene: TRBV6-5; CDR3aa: CASSRGTGPSYEQYF; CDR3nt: TGTGCCAGCAGCCGTGGGACAGGTCCTTCCTACGAGCAGTACTTC
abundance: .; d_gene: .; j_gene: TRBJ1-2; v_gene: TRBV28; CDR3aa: CASSRGTDPLYGYTF; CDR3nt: TGTGCCAGCAGCCGGGGGACCGATCCTCTTTATGGCTACACCTTC
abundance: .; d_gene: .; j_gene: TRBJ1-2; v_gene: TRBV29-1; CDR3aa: CSVDSHGYTF; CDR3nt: TGCAGCGTTGACTCCCATGGCTACACCTTC
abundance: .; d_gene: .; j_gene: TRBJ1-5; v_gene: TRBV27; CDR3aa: CASSPGAAGNQPQHF; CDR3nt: TGTGCCAGCAGTCCAGGGGCAGCTGGCAATCAGCCCCAGCATTTT
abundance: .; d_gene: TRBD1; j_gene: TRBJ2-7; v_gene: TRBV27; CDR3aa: CASSQTGDPSYEQYF; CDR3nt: TGTGCCAGCAGTCAAACAGGGGACCCTTCCTACGAGCAGTACTTC
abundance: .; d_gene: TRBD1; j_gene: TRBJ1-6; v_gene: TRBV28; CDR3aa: CASTGDRNSPLHF; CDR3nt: TGTGCCAGCACGGGGGACAGAAATTCACCCCTCCACTTT
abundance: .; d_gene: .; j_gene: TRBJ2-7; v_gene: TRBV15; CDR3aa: CATSRDTVSYEQYF; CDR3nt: TGTGCCACCAGCAGAGATACGGTCTCCTACGAGCAGTACTTC
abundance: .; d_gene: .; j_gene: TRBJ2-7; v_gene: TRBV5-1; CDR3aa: CASTLGGIGYEQYF; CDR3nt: TGCGCCAGCACCCTGGGGGGAATTGGCTACGAGCAGTACTTC
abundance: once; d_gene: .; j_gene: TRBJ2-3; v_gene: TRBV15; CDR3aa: CATSRARGTDTQYF; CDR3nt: TGTGCCACCAGCAGAGCGCGGGGCACAGATACGCAGTATTTT
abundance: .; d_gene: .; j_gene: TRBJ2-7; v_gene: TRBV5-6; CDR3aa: CASSVGQPAYYEQYF; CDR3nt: TGTGCCAGCAGCGTCGGACAGCCAGCTTACTACGAGCAGTACTTC
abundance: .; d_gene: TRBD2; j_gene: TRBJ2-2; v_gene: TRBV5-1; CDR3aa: CASRRTSGTGELFF; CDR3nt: TGCGCCAGCAGAAGGACTAGCGGCACCGGGGAGCTGTTTTTT
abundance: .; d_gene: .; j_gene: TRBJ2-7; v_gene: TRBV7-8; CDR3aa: CASSLSGEQYF; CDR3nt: TGTGCCAGCAGCTTGTCGGGCGAGCAGTACTTC
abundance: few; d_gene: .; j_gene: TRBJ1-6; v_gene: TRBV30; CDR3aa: CAWESGTNSPLHF; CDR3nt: TGTGCCTGGGAATCCGGGACAAATTCACCCCTCCACTTT
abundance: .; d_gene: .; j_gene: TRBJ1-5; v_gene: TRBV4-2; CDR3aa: CASSQFGGFQPQHF; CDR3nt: TGTGCCAGCAGCCAATTCGGCGGTTTTCAGCCCCAGCATTTT
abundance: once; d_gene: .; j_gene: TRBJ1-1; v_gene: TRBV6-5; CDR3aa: CASLPGRNTEAFF; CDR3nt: TGTGCCAGTCTACCAGGCAGGAACACTGAAGCTTTCTTT
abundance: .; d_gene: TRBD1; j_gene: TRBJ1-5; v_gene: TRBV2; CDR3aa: CASRGGTGDNQPQHF; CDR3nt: TGTGCCAGCAGGGGAGGGACAGGGGATAATCAGCCCCAGCATTTT
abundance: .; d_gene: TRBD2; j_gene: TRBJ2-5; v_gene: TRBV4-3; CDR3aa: CASSQDLILAGVRETQYF; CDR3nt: TGCGCCAGCAGCCAAGATCTAATACTAGCGGGGGTGAGGGAGACCCAGTACTTC
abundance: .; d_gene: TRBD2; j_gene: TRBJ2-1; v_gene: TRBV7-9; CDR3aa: CASSLTSAGTSGRGEQFF; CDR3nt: TGTGCCAGCAGCTTAACTTCCGCCGGGACTAGCGGGAGGGGAGAGCAGTTCTTC
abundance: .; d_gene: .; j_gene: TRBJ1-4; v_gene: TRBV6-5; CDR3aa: CASAIQGAGGEKLFF; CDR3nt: TGTGCCAGCGCGATACAGGGAGCAGGTGGTGAAAAACTGTTTTTT
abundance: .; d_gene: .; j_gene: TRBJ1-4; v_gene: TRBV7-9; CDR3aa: CASSSPGGGSTNEKLFF; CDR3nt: TGTGCCAGCAGCTCGCCCGGGGGGGGCTCAACTAATGAAAAACTGTTTTTT
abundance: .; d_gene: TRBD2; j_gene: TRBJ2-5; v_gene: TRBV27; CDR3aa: CASSLLAGAGETQYF; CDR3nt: TGTGCCAGCAGCCTACTAGCGGGAGCTGGAGAGACCCAGTACTTC
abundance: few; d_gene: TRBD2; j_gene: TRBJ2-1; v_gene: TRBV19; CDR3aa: CASSIGLAGADEQFF; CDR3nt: TGTGCCAGTAGTATAGGACTAGCGGGAGCTGATGAGCAGTTCTTC
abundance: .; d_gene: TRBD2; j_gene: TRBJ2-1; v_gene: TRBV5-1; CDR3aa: CASSFSVGEAGTYNEQFF; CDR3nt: TGCGCCAGCAGCTTTAGTGTCGGGGAAGCGGGAACCTACAATGAGCAGTTCTTC
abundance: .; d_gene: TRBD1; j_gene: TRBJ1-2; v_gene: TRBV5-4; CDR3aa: CASSSRFRRDSYGYTF; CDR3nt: TGTGCCAGCAGTTCCCGGTTCCGCCGGGACAGTTATGGCTACACCTTC
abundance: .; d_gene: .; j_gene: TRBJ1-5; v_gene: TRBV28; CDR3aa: CASQFIGGGQPQHF; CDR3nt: TGTGCCAGCCAGTTTATAGGCGGGGGGCAGCCCCAGCATTTT
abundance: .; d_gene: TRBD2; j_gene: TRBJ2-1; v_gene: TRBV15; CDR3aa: CATSPPGASGGNYYNEQFF; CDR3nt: TGTGCCACCAGCCCACCTGGAGCAAGCGGGGGGAATTACTACAATGAGCAGTTCTTC
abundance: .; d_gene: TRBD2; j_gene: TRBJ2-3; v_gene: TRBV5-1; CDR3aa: CASSLSGGTDTQYF; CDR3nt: TGCGCCAGCAGCTTAAGCGGGGGCACAGATACGCAGTATTTT
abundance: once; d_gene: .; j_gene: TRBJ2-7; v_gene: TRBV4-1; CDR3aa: CASSQGLVYEQYF; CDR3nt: TGCGCCAGCAGCCAAGGACTAGTCTACGAGCAGTACTTC
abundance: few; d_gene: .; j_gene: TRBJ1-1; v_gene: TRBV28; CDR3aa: CASSLPGIEAFF; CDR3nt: TGTGCCAGCAGTTTACCAGGGATAGAAGCTTTCTTT
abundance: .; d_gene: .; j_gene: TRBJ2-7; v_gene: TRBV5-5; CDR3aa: CASSRMTAEQYF; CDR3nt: TGTGCCAGCAGCAGAATGACAGCCGAGCAGTACTTC
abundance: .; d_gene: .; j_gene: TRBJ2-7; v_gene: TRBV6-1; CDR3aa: CASSVQIAPGEQYF; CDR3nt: TGTGCCAGCTCGGTCCAGATAGCACCCGGCGAGCAGTACTTC
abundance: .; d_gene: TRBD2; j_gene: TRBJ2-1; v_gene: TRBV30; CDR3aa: CAWSVPAGATNEQFF; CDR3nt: TGTGCCTGGAGTGTACCAGCGGGGGCCACCAATGAGCAGTTCTTC
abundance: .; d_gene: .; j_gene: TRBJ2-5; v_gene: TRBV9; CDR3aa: CATNQGFGETQYF; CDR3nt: TGTGCCACCAATCAGGGATTCGGTGAGACCCAGTACTTC
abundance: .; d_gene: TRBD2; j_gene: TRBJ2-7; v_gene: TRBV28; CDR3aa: CASSLSPLIAGGKNEQYF; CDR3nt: TGTGCCAGCAGTTTATCCCCCTTGATAGCGGGAGGAAAGAACGAGCAGTACTTC
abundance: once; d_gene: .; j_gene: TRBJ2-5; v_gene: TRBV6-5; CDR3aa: CASRPQGEKLETQYF; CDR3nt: TGTGCCAGCAGACCACAGGGTGAGAAGCTAGAGACCCAGTACTTC
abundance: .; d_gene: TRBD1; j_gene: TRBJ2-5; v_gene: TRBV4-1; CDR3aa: CASSPNHQGARAQYF; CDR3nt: TGCGCCAGCAGCCCTAATCATCAGGGGGCGAGGGCCCAGTACTTC
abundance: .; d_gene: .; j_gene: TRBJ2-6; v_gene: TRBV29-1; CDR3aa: CSVWGVQNSGANVLTF; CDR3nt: TGCAGCGTCTGGGGGGTCCAAAACTCTGGGGCCAACGTCCTGACTTTC
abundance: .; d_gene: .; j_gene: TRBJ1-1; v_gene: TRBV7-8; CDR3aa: CASSPLQNTEAFF; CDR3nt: TGTGCCAGCAGCCCACTACAGAACACTGAAGCTTTCTTT
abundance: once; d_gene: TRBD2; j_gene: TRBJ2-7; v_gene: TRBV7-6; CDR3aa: CASSLAAAGGQYEQYF; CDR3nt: TGTGCCAGCAGCTTAGCGGCAGCGGGGGGGCAGTACGAGCAGTACTTC
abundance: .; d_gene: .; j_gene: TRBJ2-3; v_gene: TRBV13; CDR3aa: CASGPPWPSTDTQYF; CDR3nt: TGTGCCAGCGGTCCCCCTTGGCCCAGCACAGATACGCAGTATTTT
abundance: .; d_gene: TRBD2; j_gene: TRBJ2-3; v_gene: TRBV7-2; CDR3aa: CASSLGLAGGRGDTQYF; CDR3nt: TGTGCCAGCAGCTTAGGACTAGCGGGGGGCCGAGGAGATACGCAGTATTTT